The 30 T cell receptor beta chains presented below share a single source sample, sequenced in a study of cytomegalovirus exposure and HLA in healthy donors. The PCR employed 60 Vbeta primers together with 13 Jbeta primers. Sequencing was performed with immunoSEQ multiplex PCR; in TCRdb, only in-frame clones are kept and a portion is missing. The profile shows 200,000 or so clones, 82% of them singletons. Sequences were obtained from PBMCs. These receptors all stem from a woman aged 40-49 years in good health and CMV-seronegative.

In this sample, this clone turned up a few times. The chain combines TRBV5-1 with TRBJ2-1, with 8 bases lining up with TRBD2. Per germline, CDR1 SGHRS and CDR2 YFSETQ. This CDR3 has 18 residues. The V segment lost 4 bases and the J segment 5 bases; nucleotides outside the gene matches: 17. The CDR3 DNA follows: TGCGCCAGCAGCAAGGATCGTAGCGGGATGGGGCGGAACAATGAGCAGTTCTTC. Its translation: CASSKDRSGMGRNNEQFF.

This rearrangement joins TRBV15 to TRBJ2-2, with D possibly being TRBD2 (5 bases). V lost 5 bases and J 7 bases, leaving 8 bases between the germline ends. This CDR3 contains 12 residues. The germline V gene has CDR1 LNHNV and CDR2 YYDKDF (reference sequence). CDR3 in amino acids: CATSPAGGELFF. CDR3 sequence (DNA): TGTGCCACCAGCCCGGCGGGCGGGGAGCTGTTTTTT.

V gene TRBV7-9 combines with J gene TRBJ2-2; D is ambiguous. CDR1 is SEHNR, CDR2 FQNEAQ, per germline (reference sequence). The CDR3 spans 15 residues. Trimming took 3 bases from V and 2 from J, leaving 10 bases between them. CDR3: CASSFGASNTGELFF. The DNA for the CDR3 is TGTGCCAGCAGCTTTGGAGCAAGTAACACCGGGGAGCTGTTTTTT.

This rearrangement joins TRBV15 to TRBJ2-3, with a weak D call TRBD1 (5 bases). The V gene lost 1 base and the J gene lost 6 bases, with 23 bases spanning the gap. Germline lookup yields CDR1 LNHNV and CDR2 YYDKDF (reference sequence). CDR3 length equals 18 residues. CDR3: CATSRAETTDLQSDTQYF. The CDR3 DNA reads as TGTGCCACCAGCAGAGCGGAAACGACAGACCTACAGTCGGATACGCAGTATTTT. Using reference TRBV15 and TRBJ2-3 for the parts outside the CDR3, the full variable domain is DAMVIQNPRYQVTQFGKPVTLSCSQTLNHNVMYWYQQKSSQAPKLLFHYYDKDFNNEADTPDNFQSRRPNTSFCFLDIRSPGLGDTAMYLCATSRAETTDLQSDTQYFGPGTRLTVL.

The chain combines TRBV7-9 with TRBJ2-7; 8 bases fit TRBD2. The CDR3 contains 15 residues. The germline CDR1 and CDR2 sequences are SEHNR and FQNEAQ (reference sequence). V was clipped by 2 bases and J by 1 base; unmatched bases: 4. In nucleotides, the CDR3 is TGTGCCAGCAGCTTAAGTAGCGGGAAGTCCTACGAGCAGTACTTC. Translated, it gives CASSLSSGKSYEQYF.

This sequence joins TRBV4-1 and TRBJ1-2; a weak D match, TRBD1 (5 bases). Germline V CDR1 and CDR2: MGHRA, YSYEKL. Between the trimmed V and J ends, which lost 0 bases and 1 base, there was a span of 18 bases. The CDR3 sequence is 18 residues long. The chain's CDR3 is CASSQDRSPTVGNYGYTF. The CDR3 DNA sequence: TGCGCCAGCAGCCAAGATCGAAGCCCGACAGTGGGTAACTATGGCTACACCTTC.

CDR3 sequence (DNA): TGTGCCAGCAGCCCTCGGGGGGGGCACAATGAGCAGTTCTTC. This encodes CASSPRGGHNEQFF. J is TRBJ2-1 and V is TRBV5-8; the match to TRBD2 covers 8 bases. With 4 bases clipped from V and 5 bases from J, the junction kept 5 bases outside the gene matches. The CDR3 is made up of 14 amino acids. Per germline, CDR1 SGHTS and CDR2 YDEGEE.

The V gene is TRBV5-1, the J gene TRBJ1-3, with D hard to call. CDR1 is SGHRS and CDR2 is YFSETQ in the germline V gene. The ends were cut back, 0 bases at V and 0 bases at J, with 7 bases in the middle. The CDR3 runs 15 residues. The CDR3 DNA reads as TGCGCCAGCAGCTTGGACAGCAACTCTGGAAACACCATATATTTT. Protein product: CASSLDSNSGNTIYF.

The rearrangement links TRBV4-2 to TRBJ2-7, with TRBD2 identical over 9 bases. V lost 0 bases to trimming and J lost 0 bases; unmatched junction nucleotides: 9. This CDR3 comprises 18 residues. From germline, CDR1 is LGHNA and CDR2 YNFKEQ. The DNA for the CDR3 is TGTGCCAGCAGCCAAGAGGTCCTTGCTAGCGGGGCCTCCTACGAGCAGTACTTC. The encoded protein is CASSQEVLASGASYEQYF.

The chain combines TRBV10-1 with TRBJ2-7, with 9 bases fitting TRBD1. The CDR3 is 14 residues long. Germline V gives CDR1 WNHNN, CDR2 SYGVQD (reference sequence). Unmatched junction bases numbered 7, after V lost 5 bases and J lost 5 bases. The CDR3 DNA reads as TGCGCCAGCAGTCAATGGGACAGGGAAGACGAGCAGTACTTC. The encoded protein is CASSQWDREDEQYF.

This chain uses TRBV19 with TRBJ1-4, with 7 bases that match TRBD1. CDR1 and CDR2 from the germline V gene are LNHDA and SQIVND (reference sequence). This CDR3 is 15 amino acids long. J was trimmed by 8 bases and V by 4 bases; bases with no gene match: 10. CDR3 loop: CASSTPPGGEEKLFF. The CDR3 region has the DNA TGTGCCAGTAGTACCCCGCCAGGGGGAGAGGAAAAACTGTTTTTT. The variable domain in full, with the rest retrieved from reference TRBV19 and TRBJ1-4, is DGGITQSPKYLFRKEGQNVTLSCEQNLNHDAMYWYRQDPGQGLRLIYYSQIVNDFQKGDIAEGYSVSREKKESFPLTVTSAQKNPTAFYLCASSTPPGGEEKLFFGSGTQLSVL.

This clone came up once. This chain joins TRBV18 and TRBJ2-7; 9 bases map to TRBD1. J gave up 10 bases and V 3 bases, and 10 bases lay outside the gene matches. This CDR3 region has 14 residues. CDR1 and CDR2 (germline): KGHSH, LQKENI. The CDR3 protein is CASSPGGQGSSQYF. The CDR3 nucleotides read TGTGCCAGCTCACCGGGAGGACAGGGGAGTTCTCAGTACTTC.

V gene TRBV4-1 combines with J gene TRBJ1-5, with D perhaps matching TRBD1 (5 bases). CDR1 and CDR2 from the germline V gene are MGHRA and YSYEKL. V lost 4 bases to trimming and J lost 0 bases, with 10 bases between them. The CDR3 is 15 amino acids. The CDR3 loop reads CASSPSTDSNQPQHF. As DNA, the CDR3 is TGCGCCAGCAGCCCATCGACAGATAGCAATCAGCCCCAGCATTTT.

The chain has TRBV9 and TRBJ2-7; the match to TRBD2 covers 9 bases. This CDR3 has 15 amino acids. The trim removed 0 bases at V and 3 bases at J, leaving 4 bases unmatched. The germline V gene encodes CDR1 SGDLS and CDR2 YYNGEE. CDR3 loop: CASSVGGSGSYEQYF. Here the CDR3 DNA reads TGTGCCAGCAGCGTAGGGGGTAGCGGGAGCTACGAGCAGTACTTC.

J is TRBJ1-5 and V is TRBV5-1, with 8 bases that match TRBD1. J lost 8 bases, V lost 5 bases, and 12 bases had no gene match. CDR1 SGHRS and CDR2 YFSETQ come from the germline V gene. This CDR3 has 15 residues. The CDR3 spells CASSLQGGTGEPQHF. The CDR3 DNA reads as TGCGCCAGCAGTTTACAGGGGGGTACAGGGGAGCCCCAGCATTTT.

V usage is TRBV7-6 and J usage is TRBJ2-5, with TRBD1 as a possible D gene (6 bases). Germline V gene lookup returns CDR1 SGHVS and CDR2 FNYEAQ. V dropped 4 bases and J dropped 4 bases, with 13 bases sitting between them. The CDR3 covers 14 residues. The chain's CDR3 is CASSSGATGETQYF. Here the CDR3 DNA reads TGTGCCAGCAGCTCAGGGGCCACGGGAGAGACCCAGTACTTC.

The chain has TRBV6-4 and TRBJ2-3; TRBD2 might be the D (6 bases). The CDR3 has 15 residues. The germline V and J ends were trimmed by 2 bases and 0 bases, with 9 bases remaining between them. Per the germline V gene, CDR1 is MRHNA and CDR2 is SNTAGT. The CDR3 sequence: CASSDTAGSTDTQYF. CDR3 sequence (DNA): TGTGCCAGCAGTGACACAGCGGGTAGCACAGATACGCAGTATTTT.

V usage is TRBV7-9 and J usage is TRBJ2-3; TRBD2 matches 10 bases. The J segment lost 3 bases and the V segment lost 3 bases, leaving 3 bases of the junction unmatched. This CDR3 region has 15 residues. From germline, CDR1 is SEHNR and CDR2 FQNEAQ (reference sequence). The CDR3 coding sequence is TGTGCCAGCAGCTTGGGACTAGCGACGACAGATACGCAGTATTTT. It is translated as CASSLGLATTDTQYF.

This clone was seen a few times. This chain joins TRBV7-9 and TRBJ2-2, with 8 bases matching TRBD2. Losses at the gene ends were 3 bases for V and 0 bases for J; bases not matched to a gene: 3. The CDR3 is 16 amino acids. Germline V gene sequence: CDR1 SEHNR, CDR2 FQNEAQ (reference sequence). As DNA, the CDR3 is TGTGCCAGCAGCTTGCGACTAGCGACGAACACCGGGGAGCTGTTTTTT. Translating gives CASSLRLATNTGELFF.

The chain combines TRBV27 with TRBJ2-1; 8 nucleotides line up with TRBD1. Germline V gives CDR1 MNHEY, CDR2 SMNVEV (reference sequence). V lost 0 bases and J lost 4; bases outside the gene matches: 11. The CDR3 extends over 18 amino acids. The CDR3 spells CASSLSNRGVSGYNEQFF. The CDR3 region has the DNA TGTGCCAGCAGTTTATCGAACAGGGGGGTTTCGGGTTACAATGAGCAGTTCTTC.

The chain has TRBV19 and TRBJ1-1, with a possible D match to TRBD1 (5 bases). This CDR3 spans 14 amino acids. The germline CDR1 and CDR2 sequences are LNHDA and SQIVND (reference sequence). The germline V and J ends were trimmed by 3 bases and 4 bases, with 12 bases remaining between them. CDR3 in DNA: TGTGCCAGTAGTATGCAACAGGTTAGCACTGAAGCTTTCTTT. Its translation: CASSMQQVSTEAFF.

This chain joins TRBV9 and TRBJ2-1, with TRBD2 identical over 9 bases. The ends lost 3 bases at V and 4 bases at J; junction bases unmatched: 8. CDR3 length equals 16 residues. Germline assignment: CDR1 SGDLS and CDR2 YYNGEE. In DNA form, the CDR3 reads TGTGCCAGCAGCGGTTCGGGACTAGCATGGTACAATGAGCAGTTCTTC. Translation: CASSGSGLAWYNEQFF.

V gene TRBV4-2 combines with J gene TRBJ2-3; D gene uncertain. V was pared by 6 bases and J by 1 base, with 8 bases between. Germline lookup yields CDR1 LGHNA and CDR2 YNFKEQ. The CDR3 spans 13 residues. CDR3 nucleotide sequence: TGTGCCAGCAGAGAGATGGGCACAGATACGCAGTATTTT. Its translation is CASREMGTDTQYF.

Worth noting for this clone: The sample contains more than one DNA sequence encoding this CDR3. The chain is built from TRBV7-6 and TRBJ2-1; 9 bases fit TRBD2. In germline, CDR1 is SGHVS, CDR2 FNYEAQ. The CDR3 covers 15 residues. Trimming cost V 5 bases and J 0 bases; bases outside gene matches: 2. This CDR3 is CASSRSGSSYNEQFF. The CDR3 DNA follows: TGTGCCAGCAGCCGTAGCGGGAGCTCCTACAATGAGCAGTTCTTC.

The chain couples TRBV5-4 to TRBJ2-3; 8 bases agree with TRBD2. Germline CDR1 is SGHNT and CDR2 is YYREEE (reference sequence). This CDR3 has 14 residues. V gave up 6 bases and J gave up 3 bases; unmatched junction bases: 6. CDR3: CASNPGGPTDTQYF. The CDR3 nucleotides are TGTGCCAGCAATCCGGGAGGGCCTACAGATACGCAGTATTTT.

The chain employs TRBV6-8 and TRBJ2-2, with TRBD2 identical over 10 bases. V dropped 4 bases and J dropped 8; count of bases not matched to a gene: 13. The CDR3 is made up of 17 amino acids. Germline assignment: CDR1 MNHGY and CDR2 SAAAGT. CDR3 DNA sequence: TGTGCCAGCAGTTTCTCCGTAGGACTAGCGGCCTTAGGGGAGCTGTTTTTT. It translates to CASSFSVGLAALGELFF.

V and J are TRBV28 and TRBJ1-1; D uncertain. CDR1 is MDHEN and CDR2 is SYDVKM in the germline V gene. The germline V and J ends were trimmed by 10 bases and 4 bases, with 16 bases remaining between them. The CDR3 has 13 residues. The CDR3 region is CATREELVTEAFF. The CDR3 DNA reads TGTGCCACCAGAGAAGAGCTGGTCACTGAAGCTTTCTTT.

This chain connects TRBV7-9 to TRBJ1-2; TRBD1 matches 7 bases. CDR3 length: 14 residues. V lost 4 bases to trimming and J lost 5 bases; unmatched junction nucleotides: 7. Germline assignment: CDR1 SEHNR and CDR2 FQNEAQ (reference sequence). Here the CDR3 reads CASSSHRQGYGYTF. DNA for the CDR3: TGTGCCAGCAGCTCCCACCGACAGGGTTATGGCTACACCTTC.

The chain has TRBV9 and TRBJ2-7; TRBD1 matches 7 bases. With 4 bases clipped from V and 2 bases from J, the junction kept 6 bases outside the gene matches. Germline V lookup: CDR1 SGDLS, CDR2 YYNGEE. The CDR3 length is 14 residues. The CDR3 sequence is CASSITGAAYEQYF. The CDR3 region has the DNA TGTGCCAGCAGCATCACAGGGGCCGCCTACGAGCAGTACTTC.

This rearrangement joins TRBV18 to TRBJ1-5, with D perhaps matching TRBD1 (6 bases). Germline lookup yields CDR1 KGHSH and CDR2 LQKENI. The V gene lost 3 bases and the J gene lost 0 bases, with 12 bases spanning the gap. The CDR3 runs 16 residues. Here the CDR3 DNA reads TGTGCCAGCTCACCCACAGGGTACTATAGCAATCAGCCCCAGCATTTT. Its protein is CASSPTGYYSNQPQHF.